This passage covers 27 T cell receptor beta chains from one sample sequenced in a study of T cells in localized non-small cell lung cancer. The assay was immunoSEQ multiplex PCR, and TCRdb's table has in-frame clones only and misses some. The sample includes roughly 76,000 clones, 80% seen only once; the top ten take around 21%. The specimen comprised PBMCs, sampled before any cancer treatment. These receptors were taken from a man aged 35-69 years with stage II squamous cell lung carcinoma.

J is TRBJ2-3 and V is TRBV27; D is possibly TRBD2 (6 bases). V dropped 6 bases and J dropped 4 bases, with 8 bases sitting between them. This CDR3 region has 12 residues. Germline values: CDR1 MNHEY, CDR2 SMNVEV (reference sequence). CDR3 DNA: TGTGCCAGCAGCGGGGAGGCAGATACGCAGTATTTT. Protein product: CASSGEADTQYF.

CDR3 sequence reads: CASSLTGVDTEAFF. Written as DNA, the CDR3 is TGTGCCAGCAGTTTAACAGGGGTAGACACTGAAGCTTTCTTT. The chain recombines TRBV28 with TRBJ1-1; 7 positions agree with TRBD1. This CDR3 comprises 14 residues. The germline gives CDR1 MDHEN, CDR2 SYDVKM. Trimming took 2 bases from V and 3 from J; bases not matched to a gene: 3.

The chain's CDR3 is CASSLERGGGTDTQYF. CDR3 bases: TGTGCCAGCAGCTTGGAACGGGGTGGAGGGACAGATACGCAGTATTTT. V is TRBV5-6 and J is TRBJ2-3, with D possibly matching TRBD2 (6 bases). CDR1 and CDR2 from the germline V gene are SGHDT and YYEEEE. Trimming removed 0 bases from V and 3 bases from J, with 14 bases in between. The CDR3 has 16 amino acids.

The rearrangement uses TRBV5-1 and TRBJ2-5, with D perhaps being TRBD1 or TRBD2 (6 bases each). The germline V gene encodes CDR1 SGHRS and CDR2 YFSETQ. V lost 1 base to trimming and J lost 3 bases, with 7 bases between them. The length of the CDR3 is 13 residues. Here the CDR3 reads CASSLRGEETQYF. The CDR3 nucleotides are TGCGCCAGCAGCTTGAGGGGGGAAGAGACCCAGTACTTC.

This sequence joins TRBV10-3 and TRBJ2-7; D possibly corresponds to TRBD1 (5 bases). Germline V lookup: CDR1 ENHRY, CDR2 SYGVKD. The V gene lost 3 bases and the J gene lost 0 bases, with 18 bases spanning the gap. This CDR3 region has 17 residues. The CDR3 nucleotides are TGTGCCATCAGTGAAGGTTGGGCAGGGCTTAGCTCCTACGAGCAGTACTTC. Amino acids: CAISEGWAGLSSYEQYF.

The genes are TRBV28 and TRBJ2-5; D is perhaps TRBD1 or TRBD2 (6 bases each). CDR1 is MDHEN and CDR2 is SYDVKM in the germline V gene. Trimming took 3 bases from V and 5 from J, leaving 13 bases between them. The CDR3 runs 14 residues. CDR3 in DNA: TGTGCCAGCAGTTTCTCCGGGGGCTGGGAGACCCAGTACTTC. Protein sequence: CASSFSGGWETQYF.

The chain combines TRBV7-6 with TRBJ2-3; no reliable D call. Germline CDR1 and CDR2: SGHVS and FNYEAQ. CDR3 size: 12 residues. Trimming left V 2 bases short and J 7 bases short, with 7 bases between. CDR3 amino acids: CASSLRQNTQYF. The CDR3 nucleotides read TGTGCCAGCAGCTTAAGACAAAATACGCAGTATTTT.

The V and J genes are TRBV6-5 and TRBJ2-5; D possibly corresponds to TRBD2 (6 bases). The CDR3 covers 15 residues. Trimming removed 0 bases at V and 0 bases at J, with 8 bases between. CDR1 and CDR2 (germline): MNHEY, SVGAGI. The chain's CDR3 is CASSYSASDQETQYF. The CDR3 DNA follows: TGTGCCAGCAGTTACTCCGCTAGCGACCAAGAGACCCAGTACTTC.

The chain joins TRBV14 to TRBJ2-1, with D possibly being TRBD2 (6 bases). Trimming removed 4 bases at V and 6 bases at J, with 16 bases between. The CDR3 is 15 residues long. Germline CDR1 reads SGHDN; CDR2 reads FVKESK. Here the CDR3 reads CASSPLLGGANEQFF. CDR3 in DNA: TGTGCCAGCAGCCCGCTTCTTGGCGGGGCCAATGAGCAGTTCTTC.

This chain connects TRBV2 to TRBJ1-4; perhaps TRBD1 as D (6 bases). Germline loops: CDR1 SNHLY, CDR2 FYNNEI. CDR3 size: 13 residues. The V end was cut by 6 bases, the J end by 7 bases, with 12 bases between. This CDR3 is CASRAGAREKLFF. CDR3 coding DNA: TGTGCCAGCAGGGCGGGGGCGCGTGAAAAACTGTTTTTT.

This clone was seen just once. The gene calls are TRBV13 and TRBJ2-3; TRBD2 aligns across 7 bases. The CDR3 sequence is 15 residues long. V was pared by 1 base and J by 2 bases, with 3 bases of the junction left unmatched. The germline V gene encodes CDR1 PRHDT and CDR2 FYEKMQ (reference sequence). The CDR3 bases are TGTGCCAGCAGCTTAGCGGGGGGAACCACAGATACGCAGTATTTT. This sequence encodes CASSLAGGTTDTQYF.

The chain joins TRBV30 to TRBJ1-3; 7 bases are a match to TRBD1. This CDR3 comprises 15 residues. V was clipped by 3 bases and J by 3 bases; unmatched bases: 8. Germline V gene lookup returns CDR1 GTSNPN and CDR2 SVGIG (reference sequence). The CDR3 here is CAWREGGFYGNTIYF. The CDR3 nucleotides read TGTGCCTGGAGGGAAGGGGGCTTCTATGGAAACACCATATATTTT.

In its sample, this clone was seen a few times. The rearrangement joins TRBV7-8 to TRBJ2-1, with 7 bases identical to TRBD2. V dropped 5 bases and J dropped 0; count of bases not matched to a gene: 10. CDR1 and CDR2 (germline): SGHVS, FQNEAQ. This CDR3 has 17 residues. The CDR3 coding sequence is TGTGCCAGCAGCCTATCCCTTCGCGGGAGCTCCTACAATGAGCAGTTCTTC. Translating it yields CASSLSLRGSSYNEQFF.

The chain is built from TRBV5-1 and TRBJ1-2; 7 nucleotides match TRBD1. Unmatched junction bases numbered 3, after V lost 4 bases and J lost 9 bases. The CDR3 is 11 amino acids. Looked up from germline, CDR1 is SGHRS and CDR2 is YFSETQ. DNA for the CDR3: TGCGCCAGCAGCCGGGACAGCCGCTACACCTTC. Translating it yields CASSRDSRYTF.

CDR3 in amino acids: CASSPGRYYEQYF. CDR3 bases: TGTGCCAGTAGCCCGGGACGGTACTACGAGCAGTACTTC. The chain uses TRBV19 and TRBJ2-7; the D gene could be TRBD1 or TRBD2 (5 bases each). Trimming took 6 bases from V and 3 from J, leaving 12 bases between them. CDR1 is LNHDA and CDR2 is SQIVND in the germline V gene (reference sequence). This CDR3 is 13 amino acids long.

The chain uses TRBV19 and TRBJ2-3; D is tentatively TRBD1 or TRBD2 (5 bases each). The CDR3 is made up of 14 amino acids. CDR1 LNHDA and CDR2 SQIVND come from the germline V gene (reference sequence). Deletions cut 1 base from V and 4 bases from J, with 9 bases between. The CDR3 sequence is CASSIVQGADTQYF. CDR3 nucleotides: TGTGCCAGTAGTATAGTGCAGGGAGCAGATACGCAGTATTTT.

The J gene is TRBJ2-3, the V gene TRBV7-9, with D unresolved. Germline V gene lookup returns CDR1 SEHNR and CDR2 FQNEAQ (reference sequence). Trimming took 4 bases from V and 0 from J, leaving 20 bases between them. This CDR3 is 18 amino acids long. CDR3 in DNA: TGTGCCAGCAGCTGGCGTGATAAAGAGCAGGCTAGCACAGATACGCAGTATTTT. Its translation: CASSWRDKEQASTDTQYF.

The gene calls are TRBV11-2 and TRBJ2-1; 9 bases agree with TRBD2. This CDR3 spans 16 amino acids. Germline CDR1 is SGHAT and CDR2 is FQNNGV. The V gene end was trimmed by 4 bases and the J gene end by 7 bases; junction bases not matched to a gene: 11. Here the CDR3 reads CASSSRLAARENEQFF. The CDR3 DNA follows: TGTGCCAGCAGCTCTAGACTAGCGGCGCGGGAAAATGAGCAGTTCTTC.

CDR3 nucleotide sequence: TGTGCCTACGGACAGGGAAAGACCCAGTACTTC. Amino acid sequence: CAYGQGKTQYF. V and J are TRBV30 and TRBJ2-5; TRBD1 matches 8 bases. Germline-derived CDR1 and CDR2 are GTSNPN and SVGIG (reference sequence). With 7 bases clipped from V and 6 bases from J, the junction kept 4 bases outside the gene matches. The CDR3 contains 11 residues.

The genes are TRBV7-3 and TRBJ1-3; D is unresolved. Between the trimmed V and J ends, which lost 1 base and 9 bases, there was a span of 13 bases. Germline lookup yields CDR1 SGHTA and CDR2 FQGTGA. The CDR3 runs to 14 residues. DNA of the CDR3: TGTGCCAGCAGCTTAAAAGGCGGGAGCCCCACCATATATTTT. It is translated as CASSLKGGSPTIYF.

The V and J genes are TRBV13 and TRBJ2-1; D uncertain. This CDR3 has 13 amino acids. Deletions cut 0 bases from V and 4 bases from J, with 4 bases between. Germline CDR1 is PRHDT and CDR2 is FYEKMQ (reference sequence). Here the CDR3 DNA reads TGTGCCAGCAGCTTAGGCAGTTACAATGAGCAGTTCTTC. Translating it yields CASSLGSYNEQFF.

The J gene is TRBJ2-2, the V gene TRBV30; D remains unclear. CDR3 size: 14 residues. The germline V gene has CDR1 GTSNPN and CDR2 SVGIG (reference sequence). Trimming stripped 3 bases from V and 1 base from J, with 9 bases between. The DNA for the CDR3 is TGTGCCTGGAGCGGAGTGGGGAACACCGGGGAGCTGTTTTTT. This translates into CAWSGVGNTGELFF.

This chain connects TRBV9 to TRBJ2-1; D is perhaps TRBD2 (6 bases). Trimming cost V 3 bases and J 7 bases, with 17 bases left between them. CDR1 is SGDLS, CDR2 YYNGEE, per germline. The CDR3 length is 15 residues. The DNA of the CDR3 is TGTGCCAGCAGCGCCTCCGGGACTTCCCCTAATGAGCAGTTCTTC. Translated, it gives CASSASGTSPNEQFF.

CDR3: CASSLASRDRRYTGELFF. The CDR3 DNA follows: TGTGCCAGCAGCTTGGCGTCCCGGGACAGGCGTTACACCGGGGAGCTGTTTTTT. V usage is TRBV5-4 and J usage is TRBJ2-2; TRBD1 matches at 8 bases. Germline V gene data show CDR1 as SGHNT and CDR2 as YYREEE (reference sequence). The CDR3 has 18 residues. The V gene end was trimmed by 0 bases and the J gene end by 3 bases; junction bases not matched to a gene: 10.

The chain uses TRBV7-3 and TRBJ2-3, with D hard to call. This CDR3 spans 13 amino acids. Trimming removed 3 bases from V and 1 base from J, with 5 bases in between. From germline, CDR1 is SGHTA and CDR2 FQGTGA. CDR3 loop: CASSFSRTDTQYF. CDR3 nucleotides: TGTGCCAGCAGCTTCTCCCGCACAGATACGCAGTATTTT.

The chain couples TRBV18 to TRBJ2-2, with D maybe TRBD2 (6 bases). The CDR3 length is 15 residues. Trimming left V 3 bases short and J 4 bases short, with 12 bases between. Per germline, CDR1 KGHSH and CDR2 LQKENI. CDR3: CASSPGAGSTGELFF. The CDR3 nucleotides are TGTGCCAGCTCACCCGGGGCGGGAAGCACCGGGGAGCTGTTTTTT.

The chain combines TRBV7-9 with TRBJ2-4; D may be TRBD1 or TRBD2 (5 bases each). Per germline, CDR1 SEHNR and CDR2 FQNEAQ (reference sequence). CDR3 length: 16 amino acids. V gave up 4 bases and J gave up 0 bases, with 13 bases separating them. CDR3 in DNA: TGTGCCAGCAGCTCCTCCCCGGGGCTAGCCAAAAACATTCAGTACTTC. Its protein product is CASSSSPGLAKNIQYF.